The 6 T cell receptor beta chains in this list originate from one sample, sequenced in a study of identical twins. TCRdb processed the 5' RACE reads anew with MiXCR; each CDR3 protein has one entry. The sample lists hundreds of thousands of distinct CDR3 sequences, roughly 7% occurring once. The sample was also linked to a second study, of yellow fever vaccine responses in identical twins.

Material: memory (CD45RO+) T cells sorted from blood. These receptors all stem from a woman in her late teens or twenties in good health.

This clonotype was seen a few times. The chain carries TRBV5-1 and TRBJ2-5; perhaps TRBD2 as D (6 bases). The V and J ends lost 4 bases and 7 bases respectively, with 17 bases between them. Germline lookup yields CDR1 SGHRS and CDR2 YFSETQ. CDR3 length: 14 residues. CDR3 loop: CASSGGSASGTQYF. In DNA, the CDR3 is TGCGCCAGCAGCGGGGGGTCAGCATCTGGGACCCAGTACTTC.

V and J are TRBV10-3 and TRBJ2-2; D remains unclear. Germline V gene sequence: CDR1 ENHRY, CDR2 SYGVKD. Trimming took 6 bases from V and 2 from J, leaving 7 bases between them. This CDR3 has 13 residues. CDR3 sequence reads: CAISRGNTGELFF. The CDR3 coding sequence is TGTGCCATCAGCCGCGGTAACACCGGGGAGCTGTTTTTT.

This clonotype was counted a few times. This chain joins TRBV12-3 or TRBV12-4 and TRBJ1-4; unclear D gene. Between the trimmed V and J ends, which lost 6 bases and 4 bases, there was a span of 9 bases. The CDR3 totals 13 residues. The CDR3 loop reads CASSLSSNEKLFF. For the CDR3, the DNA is TGTGCCAGCAGCCTCAGTAGTAATGAAAAACTGTTTTTT.

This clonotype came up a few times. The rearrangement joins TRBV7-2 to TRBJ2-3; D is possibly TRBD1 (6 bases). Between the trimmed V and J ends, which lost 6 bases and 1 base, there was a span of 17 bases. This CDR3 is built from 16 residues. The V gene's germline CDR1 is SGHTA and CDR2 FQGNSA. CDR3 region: CASRNHPGVGTDTQYF. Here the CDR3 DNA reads TGTGCCAGCAGGAATCACCCAGGGGTCGGCACAGATACGCAGTATTTT.

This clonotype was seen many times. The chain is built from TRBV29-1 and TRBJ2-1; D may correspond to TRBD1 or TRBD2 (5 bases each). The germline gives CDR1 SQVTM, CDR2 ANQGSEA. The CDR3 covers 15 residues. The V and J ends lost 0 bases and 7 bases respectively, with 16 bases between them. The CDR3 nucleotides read TGCAGCGTTGAAGATCGGGGCAGGATGGGGAATGAGCAGTTCTTC. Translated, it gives CSVEDRGRMGNEQFF.

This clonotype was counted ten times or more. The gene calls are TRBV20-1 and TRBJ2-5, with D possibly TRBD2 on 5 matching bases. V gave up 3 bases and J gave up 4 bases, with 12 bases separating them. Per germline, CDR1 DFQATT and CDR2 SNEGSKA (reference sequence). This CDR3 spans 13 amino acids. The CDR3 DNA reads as TGCAGTGCTAGGCCCCTAGCCCGAGAGACCCAGTACTTC. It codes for CSARPLARETQYF.